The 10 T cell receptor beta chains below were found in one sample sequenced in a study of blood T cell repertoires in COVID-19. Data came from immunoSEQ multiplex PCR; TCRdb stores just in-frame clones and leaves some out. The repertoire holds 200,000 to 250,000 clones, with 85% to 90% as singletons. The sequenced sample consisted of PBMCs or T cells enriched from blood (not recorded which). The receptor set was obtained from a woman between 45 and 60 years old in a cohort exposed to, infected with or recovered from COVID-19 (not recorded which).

In DNA form, the CDR3 reads TGTGCCTGGACCAGACAGACTCAAGAGACCCAGTACTTC. Its translation: CAWTRQTQETQYF. The chain is built from TRBV30 and TRBJ2-5; the D gene is possibly TRBD1 (5 bases). Trimming stripped 4 bases from V and 2 bases from J, with 11 bases between. Germline V gene lookup returns CDR1 GTSNPN and CDR2 SVGIG (reference sequence). The CDR3 totals 13 residues.

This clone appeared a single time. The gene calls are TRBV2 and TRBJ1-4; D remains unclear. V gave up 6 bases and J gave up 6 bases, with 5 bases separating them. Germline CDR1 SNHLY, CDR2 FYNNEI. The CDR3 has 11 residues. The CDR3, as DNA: TGTGCCAGCAGACCGGATGAAAAACTGTTTTTT. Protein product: CASRPDEKLFF.

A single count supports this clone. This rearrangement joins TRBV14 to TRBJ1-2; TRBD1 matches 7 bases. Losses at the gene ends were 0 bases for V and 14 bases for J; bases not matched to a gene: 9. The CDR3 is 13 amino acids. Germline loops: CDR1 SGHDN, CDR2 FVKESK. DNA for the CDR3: TGTGCCAGCAGCCAAGAAAGACAGGGTTCGGAAACCTTC. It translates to CASSQERQGSETF.

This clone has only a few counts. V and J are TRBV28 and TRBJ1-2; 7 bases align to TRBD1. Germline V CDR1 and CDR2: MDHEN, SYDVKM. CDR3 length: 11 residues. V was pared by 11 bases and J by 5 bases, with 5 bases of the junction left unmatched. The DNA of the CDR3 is TGTGCCTCGACAGGGCATTATGGCTACACCTTC. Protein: CASTGHYGYTF.

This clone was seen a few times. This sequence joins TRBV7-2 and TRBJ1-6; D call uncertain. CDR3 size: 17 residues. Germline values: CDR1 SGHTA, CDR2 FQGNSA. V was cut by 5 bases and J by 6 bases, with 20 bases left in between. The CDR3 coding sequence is TGTGCCAGCAGCGCCATTGGAGGTGGGATGACTAATTCACCCCTCCACTTT. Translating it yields CASSAIGGGMTNSPLHF.

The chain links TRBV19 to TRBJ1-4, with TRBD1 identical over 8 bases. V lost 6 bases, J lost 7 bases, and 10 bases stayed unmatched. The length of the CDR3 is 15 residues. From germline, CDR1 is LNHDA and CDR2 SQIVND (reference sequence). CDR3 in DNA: TGTGCCAGTAGACCGTGGACAGGGTCAGGTGAAAAACTGTTTTTT. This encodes CASRPWTGSGEKLFF. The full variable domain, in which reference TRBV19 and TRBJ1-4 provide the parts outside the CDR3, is DGGITQSPKYLFRKEGQNVTLSCEQNLNHDAMYWYRQDPGQGLRLIYYSQIVNDFQKGDIAEGYSVSREKKESFPLTVTSAQKNPTAFYLCASRPWTGSGEKLFFGSGTQLSVL.

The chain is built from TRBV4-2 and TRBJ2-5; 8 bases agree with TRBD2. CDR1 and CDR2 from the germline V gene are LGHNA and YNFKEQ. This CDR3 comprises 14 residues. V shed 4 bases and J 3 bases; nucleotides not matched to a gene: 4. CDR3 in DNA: TGTGCCAGCAGCCGCCGGGAGGGCGAAGAGACCCAGTACTTC. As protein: CASSRREGEETQYF.

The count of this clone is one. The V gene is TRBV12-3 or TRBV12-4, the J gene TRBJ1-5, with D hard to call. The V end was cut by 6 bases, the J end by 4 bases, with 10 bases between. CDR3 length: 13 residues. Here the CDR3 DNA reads TGTGCCAGCAGCCTACAGAAAAATCAGCCCCAGCATTTT. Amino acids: CASSLQKNQPQHF.

CDR3 in DNA: TGCGCCAGCAGCCCAGGCGGGGGGCGAAATGAGCAGTTCTTC. Protein: CASSPGGGRNEQFF. The gene calls are TRBV4-1 and TRBJ2-1, with TRBD2 identical over 8 bases. CDR1 MGHRA and CDR2 YSYEKL come from the germline V gene. V was pared by 4 bases and J by 7 bases, with 6 bases of the junction left unmatched. This CDR3 is 14 amino acids long.

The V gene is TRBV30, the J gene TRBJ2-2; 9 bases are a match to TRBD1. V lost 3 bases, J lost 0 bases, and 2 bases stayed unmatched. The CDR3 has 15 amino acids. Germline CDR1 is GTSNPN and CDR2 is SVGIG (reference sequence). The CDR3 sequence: CAWRGQGANTGELFF. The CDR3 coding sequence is TGTGCCTGGAGGGGACAGGGCGCGAACACCGGGGAGCTGTTTTTT.